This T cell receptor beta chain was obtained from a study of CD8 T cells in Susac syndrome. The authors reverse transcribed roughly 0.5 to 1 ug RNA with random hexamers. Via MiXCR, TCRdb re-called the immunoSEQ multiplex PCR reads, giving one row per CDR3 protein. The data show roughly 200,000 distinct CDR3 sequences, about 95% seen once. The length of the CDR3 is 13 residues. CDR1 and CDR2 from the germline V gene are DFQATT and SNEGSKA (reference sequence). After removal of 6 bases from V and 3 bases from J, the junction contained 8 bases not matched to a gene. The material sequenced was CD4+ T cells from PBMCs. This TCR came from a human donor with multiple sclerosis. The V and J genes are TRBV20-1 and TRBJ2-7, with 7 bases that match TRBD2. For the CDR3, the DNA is TGCAGTGCCCTGGGACTAAACGACTACGAGCAGTACTTC. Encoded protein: CSALGLNDYEQYF.